The TCR beta chain described here comes from a study of blood T cells in healthy people across ages. Whole-study results and caveats: There was no known CMV status for donors, so expanded clonotype changes were possibly confounded.

This clonotype was counted only a few times. As yet, its antigen is unknown. Alongside a J-beta primer mix, a sample-barcoded 5' primer served in a second PCR lasting about 6 to 12 cycles. The authors tagged each cDNA molecule using a template-switch adaptor with 12 random nucleotides. Every individual sample yielded 3 million or more paired-end reads (each containing CDR3). TCRdb re-derived calls from the 5' RACE reads in MiXCR, one entry per CDR3 protein. The repertoire holds hundreds of thousands of distinct CDR3 sequences, with 40% to 45% as singletons. V lost 4 bases, J lost 0 bases, and 16 bases lay in between. The CDR3 extends over 16 amino acids.

The chain combines TRBV12-3 or TRBV12-4 with TRBJ2-7; TRBD2 might be the D (5 bases). This TCR was sampled from an elderly man in good health. The sample consisted of blood. CDR3 in amino acids: CASSSDRRGNSYEQYF. CDR3 bases: TGTGCCAGCAGTTCCGATCGTCGGGGAAACTCCTACGAGCAGTACTTC.